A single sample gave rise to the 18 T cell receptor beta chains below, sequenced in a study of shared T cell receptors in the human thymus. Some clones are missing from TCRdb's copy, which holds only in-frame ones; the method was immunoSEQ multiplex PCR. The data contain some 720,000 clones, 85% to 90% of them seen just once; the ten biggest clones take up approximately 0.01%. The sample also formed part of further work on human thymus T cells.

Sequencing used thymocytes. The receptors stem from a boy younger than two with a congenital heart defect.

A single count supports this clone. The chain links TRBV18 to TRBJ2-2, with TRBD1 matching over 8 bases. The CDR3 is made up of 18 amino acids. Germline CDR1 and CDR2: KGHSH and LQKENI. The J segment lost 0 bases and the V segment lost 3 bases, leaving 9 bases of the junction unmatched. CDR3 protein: CASSPTDRGSSNTGELFF. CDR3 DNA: TGTGCCAGCTCACCGACTGACAGGGGCTCTTCGAACACCGGGGAGCTGTTTTTT.

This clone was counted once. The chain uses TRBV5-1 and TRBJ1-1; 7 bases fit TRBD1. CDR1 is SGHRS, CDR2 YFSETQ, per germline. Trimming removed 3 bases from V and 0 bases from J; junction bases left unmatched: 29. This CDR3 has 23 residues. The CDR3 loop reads CASSSFTYRRTGWNLHMNTEAFF. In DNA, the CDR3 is TGCGCCAGCAGCTCCTTCACTTACCGGAGGACAGGATGGAACTTGCACATGAACACTGAAGCTTTCTTT.

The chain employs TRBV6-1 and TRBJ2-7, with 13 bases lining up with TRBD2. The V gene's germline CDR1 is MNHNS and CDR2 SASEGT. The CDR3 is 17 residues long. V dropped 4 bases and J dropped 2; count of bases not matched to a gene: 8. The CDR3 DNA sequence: TGTGCCAGCAGTGGAACTAGCGGGAGGGCCGTCCCCTACGAGCAGTACTTC. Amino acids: CASSGTSGRAVPYEQYF.

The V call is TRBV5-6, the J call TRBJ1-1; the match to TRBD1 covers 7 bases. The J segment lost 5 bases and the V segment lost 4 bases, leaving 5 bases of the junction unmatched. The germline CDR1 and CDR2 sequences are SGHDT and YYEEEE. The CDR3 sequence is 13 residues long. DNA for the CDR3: TGTGCCAGCAGCCTAAGGGACAGTACTGAAGCTTTCTTT. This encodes CASSLRDSTEAFF.

The CDR3 region is CASSLCRGASGSGEQFF. The CDR3 region has the DNA TGTGCCAGCAGTTTATGCCGAGGGGCTAGCGGGAGCGGTGAGCAGTTCTTC. The chain combines TRBV28 with TRBJ2-1; TRBD2 matches 10 bases. From germline, CDR1 is MDHEN and CDR2 SYDVKM. J lost 9 bases, V lost 0 bases, and 11 bases had no gene match. The CDR3 runs 17 residues.

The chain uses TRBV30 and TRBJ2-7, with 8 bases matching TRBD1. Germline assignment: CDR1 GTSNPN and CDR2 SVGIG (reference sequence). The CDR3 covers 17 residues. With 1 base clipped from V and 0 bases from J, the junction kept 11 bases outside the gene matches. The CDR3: CAWSAQVRDRSSYEQYF. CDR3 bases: TGTGCCTGGAGTGCACAGGTAAGGGACAGGAGCTCCTACGAGCAGTACTTC.

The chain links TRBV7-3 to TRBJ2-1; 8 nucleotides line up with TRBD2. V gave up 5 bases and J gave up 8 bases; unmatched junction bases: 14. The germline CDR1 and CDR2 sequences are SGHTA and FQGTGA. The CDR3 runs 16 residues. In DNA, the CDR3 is TGTGCCAGCAGCCCATCACCGGGACTAGGGATGGATGAGCAGTTCTTC. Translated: CASSPSPGLGMDEQFF. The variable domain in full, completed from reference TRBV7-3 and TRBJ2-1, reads GAGVSQTPSNKVTEKGKYVELRCDPISGHTALYWYRQSLGQGPEFLIYFQGTGAADDSGLPNDRFFAVRPEGSVSTLKIQRTERGDSAVYLCASSPSPGLGMDEQFFGPGTRLTVL.

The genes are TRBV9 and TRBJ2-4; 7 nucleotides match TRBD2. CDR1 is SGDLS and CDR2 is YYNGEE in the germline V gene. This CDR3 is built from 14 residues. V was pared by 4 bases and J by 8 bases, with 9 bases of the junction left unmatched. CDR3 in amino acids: CASSPGLPSDIQYF. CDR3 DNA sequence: TGTGCCAGCAGCCCGGGACTACCTTCCGACATTCAGTACTTC.

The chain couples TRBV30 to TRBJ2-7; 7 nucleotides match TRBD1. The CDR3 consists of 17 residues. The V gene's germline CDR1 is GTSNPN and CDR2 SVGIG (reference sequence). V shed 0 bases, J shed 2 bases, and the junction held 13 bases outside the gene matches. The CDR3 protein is CAWSVVGQGVGTYEQYF. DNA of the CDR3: TGTGCCTGGAGTGTCGTCGGTCAGGGGGTCGGGACCTACGAGCAGTACTTC.

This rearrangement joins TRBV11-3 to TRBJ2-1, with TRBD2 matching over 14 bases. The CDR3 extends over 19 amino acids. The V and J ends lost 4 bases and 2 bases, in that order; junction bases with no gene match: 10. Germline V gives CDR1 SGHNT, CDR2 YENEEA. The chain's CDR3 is CASSSGLAGGPLTYNEQFF. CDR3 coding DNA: TGTGCCAGCAGCTCCGGACTAGCGGGAGGCCCACTAACCTACAATGAGCAGTTCTTC.

The CDR3: CSVGQGSEQYF. CDR3 nucleotide sequence: TGCAGCGTGGGACAGGGCAGCGAGCAGTACTTC. The chain carries TRBV29-1 and TRBJ2-7; 9 bases are a match to TRBD1. In germline, CDR1 is SQVTM, CDR2 ANQGSEA. Losses at the gene ends were 6 bases for V and 6 bases for J; bases not matched to a gene: 3. There are 11 residues in the CDR3.

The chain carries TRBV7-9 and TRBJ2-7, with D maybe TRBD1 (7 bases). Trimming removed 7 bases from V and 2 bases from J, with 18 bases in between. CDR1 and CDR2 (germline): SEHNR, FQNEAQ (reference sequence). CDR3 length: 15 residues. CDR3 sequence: CASTQGGGTAYEQYF. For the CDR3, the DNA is TGTGCCAGCACCCAGGGGGGCGGGACAGCCTACGAGCAGTACTTC.

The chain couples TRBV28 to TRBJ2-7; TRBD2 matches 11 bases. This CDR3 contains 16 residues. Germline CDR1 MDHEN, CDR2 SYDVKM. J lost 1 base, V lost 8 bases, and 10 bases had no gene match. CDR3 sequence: CASYQTSGSGSYEQYF. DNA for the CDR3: TGTGCCAGCTACCAAACTAGCGGGAGCGGTTCCTACGAGCAGTACTTC.

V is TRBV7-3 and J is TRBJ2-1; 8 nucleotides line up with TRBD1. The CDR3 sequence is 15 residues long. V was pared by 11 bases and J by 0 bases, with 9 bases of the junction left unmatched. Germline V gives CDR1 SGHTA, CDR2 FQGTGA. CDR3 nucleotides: TGTGCCGGAAGGAGGACAGGGAGCTCCTACAATGAGCAGTTCTTC. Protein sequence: CAGRRTGSSYNEQFF.

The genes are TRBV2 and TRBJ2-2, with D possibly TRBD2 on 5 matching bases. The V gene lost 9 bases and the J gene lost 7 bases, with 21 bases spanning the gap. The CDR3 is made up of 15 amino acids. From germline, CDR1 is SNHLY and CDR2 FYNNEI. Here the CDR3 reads CASHSQDGVSGELFF. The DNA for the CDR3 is TGTGCCAGTCACTCCCAGGACGGGGTCAGCGGGGAGCTGTTTTTT.

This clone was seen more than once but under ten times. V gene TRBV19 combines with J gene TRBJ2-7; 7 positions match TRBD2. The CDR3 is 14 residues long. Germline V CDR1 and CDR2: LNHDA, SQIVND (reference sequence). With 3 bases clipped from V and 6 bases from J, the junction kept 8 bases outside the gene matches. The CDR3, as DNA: TGTGCCAGTAGTATTCCGGGAGGAATTACCGAGCAGTACTTC. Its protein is CASSIPGGITEQYF.

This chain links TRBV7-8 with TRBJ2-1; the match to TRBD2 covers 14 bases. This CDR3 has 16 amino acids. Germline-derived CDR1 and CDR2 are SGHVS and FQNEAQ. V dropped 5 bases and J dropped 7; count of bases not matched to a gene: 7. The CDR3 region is CASSLSGTSGRNEQFF. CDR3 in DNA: TGTGCCAGCAGCCTAAGCGGGACTAGCGGGAGAAATGAGCAGTTCTTC.

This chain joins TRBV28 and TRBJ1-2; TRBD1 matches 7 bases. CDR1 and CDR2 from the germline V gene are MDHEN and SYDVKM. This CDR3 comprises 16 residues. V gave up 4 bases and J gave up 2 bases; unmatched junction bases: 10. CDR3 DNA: TGTGCCAGCAGTTACCACCGGGACAGAGAGAACTATGGCTACACCTTC. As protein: CASSYHRDRENYGYTF.